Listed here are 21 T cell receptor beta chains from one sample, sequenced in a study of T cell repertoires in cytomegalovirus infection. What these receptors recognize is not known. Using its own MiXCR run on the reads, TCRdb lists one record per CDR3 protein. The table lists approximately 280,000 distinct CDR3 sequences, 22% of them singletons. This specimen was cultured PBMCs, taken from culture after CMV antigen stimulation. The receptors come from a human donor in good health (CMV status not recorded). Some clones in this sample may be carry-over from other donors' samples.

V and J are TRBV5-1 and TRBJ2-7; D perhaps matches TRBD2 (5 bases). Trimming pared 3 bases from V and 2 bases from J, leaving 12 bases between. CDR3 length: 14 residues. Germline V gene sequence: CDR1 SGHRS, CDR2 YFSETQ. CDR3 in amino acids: CASSSEEVAYEQYF. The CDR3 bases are TGCGCCAGCAGCTCGGAGGAGGTGGCCTACGAGCAGTACTTC.

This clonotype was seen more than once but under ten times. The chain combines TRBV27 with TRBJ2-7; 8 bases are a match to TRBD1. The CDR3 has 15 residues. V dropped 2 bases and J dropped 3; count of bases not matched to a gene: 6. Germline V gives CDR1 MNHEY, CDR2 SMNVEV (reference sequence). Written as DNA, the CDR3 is TGTGCCAGCAGTTTAGTAGGACAGGGAGGCTACGAGCAGTACGTC. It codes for CASSLVGQGGYEQYV.

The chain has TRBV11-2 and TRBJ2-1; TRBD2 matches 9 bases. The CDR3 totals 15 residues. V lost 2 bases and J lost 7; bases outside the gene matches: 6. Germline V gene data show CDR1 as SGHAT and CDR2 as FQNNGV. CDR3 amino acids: CASSLRTSDWNEQFF. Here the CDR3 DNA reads TGTGCCAGCAGCTTACGGACTAGCGATTGGAATGAGCAGTTCTTC.

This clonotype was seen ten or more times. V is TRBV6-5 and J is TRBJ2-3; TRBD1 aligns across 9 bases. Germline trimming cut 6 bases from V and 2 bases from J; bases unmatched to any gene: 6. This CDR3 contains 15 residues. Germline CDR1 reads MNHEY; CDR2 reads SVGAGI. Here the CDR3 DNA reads TGTGCCAGCAGCCCGGACAGGGGACCCACAGATACGCAGTATTTT. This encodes CASSPDRGPTDTQYF.

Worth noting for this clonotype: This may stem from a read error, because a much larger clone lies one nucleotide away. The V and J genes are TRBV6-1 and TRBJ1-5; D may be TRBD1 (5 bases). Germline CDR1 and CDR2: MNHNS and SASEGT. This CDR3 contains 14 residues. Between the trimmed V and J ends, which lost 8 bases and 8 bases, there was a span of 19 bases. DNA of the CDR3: TGTGCCAGCCCCGAAGTTGGGGGGGTTAAGCCCCAGCATTTT. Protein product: CASPEVGGVKPQHF.

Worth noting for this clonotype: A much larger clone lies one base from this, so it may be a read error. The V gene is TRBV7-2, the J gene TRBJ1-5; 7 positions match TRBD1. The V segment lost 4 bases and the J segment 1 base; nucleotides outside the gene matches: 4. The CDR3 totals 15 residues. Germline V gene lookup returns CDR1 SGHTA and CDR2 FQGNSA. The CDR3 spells CASSSWTGSNQPQHF. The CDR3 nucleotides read TGTGCCAGCAGCTCCTGGACAGGCAGCAATCAGCCCCAGCATTTT. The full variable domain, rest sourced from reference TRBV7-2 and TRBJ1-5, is GAGVSQSPSNKVTEKGKDVELRCDPISGHTALYWYRQSLGQGLEFLIYFQGNSAPDKSGLPSDRFSAERTGGSVSTLTIQRTQQEDSAVYLCASSSWTGSNQPQHFGDGTRLSIL.

CDR3 nucleotides: TGTGCCAGCTCACCAGGATGGGGTGAGACCCAGTACTTC. Translated, it gives CASSPGWGETQYF. The rearrangement joins TRBV18 to TRBJ2-5; no clear D gene. Germline assignment: CDR1 KGHSH and CDR2 LQKENI. This CDR3 comprises 13 residues. Trimming cost V 2 bases and J 5 bases, with 9 bases left between them.

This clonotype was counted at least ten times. This CDR3 reads CASSLPLLASSYNEQFF. In nucleotides, the CDR3 is TGTGCCAGCAGCCTTCCACTGCTAGCGAGCTCCTACAATGAGCAGTTCTTC. The J gene is TRBJ2-1, the V gene TRBV7-8; possibly TRBD2 for D (6 bases). This CDR3 is 17 amino acids long. With 5 bases removed from V and 0 bases from J, the gap between germline ends came to 17 bases. Germline V lookup: CDR1 SGHVS, CDR2 FQNEAQ.

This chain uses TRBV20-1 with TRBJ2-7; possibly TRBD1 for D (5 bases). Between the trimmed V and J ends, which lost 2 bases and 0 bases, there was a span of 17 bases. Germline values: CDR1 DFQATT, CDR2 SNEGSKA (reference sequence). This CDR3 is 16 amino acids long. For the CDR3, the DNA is TGCAGTGCTAGACTTAAGTGGGTTGACAGCTCCTACGAGCAGTACGTC. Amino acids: CSARLKWVDSSYEQYV.

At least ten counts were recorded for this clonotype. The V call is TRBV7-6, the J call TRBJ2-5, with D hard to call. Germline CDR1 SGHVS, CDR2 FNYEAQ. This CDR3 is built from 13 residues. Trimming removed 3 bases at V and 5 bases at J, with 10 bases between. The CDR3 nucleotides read TGTGCCAGCAGCTTGGTTTTGTGGGAGACCCAGTACTTC. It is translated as CASSLVLWETQYF.

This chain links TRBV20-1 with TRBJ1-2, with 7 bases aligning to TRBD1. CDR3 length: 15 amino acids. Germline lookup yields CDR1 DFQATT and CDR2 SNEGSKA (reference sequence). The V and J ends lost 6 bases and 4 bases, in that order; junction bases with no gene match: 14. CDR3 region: CSAPPPGQYLYGYTF. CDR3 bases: TGCAGTGCACCCCCCCCGGGACAGTACCTCTATGGCTACACCTTC.

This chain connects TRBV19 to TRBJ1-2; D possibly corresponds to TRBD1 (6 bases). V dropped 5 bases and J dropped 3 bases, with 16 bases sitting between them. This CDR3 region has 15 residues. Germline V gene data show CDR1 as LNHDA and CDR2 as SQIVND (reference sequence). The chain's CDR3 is CASSAVGGGHYGYTF. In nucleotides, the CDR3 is TGTGCCAGTAGTGCCGTTGGAGGGGGGCACTATGGCTACACCTTC.

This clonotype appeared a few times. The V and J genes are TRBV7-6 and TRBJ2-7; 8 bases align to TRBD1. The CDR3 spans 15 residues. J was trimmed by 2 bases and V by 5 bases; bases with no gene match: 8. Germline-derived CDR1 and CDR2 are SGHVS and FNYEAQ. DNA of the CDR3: TGTGCCAGCAGCCGGACAGGGAGGTTCACCTACGAGCAGTACTTC. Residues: CASSRTGRFTYEQYF.

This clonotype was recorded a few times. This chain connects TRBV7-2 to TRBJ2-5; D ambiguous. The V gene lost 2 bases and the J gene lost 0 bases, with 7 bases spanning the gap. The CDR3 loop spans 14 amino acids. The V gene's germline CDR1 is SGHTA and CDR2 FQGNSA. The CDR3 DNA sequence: TGTGCCAGCAGCTTATACAGTTACCAAGAGACCCAGTACTTC. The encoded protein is CASSLYSYQETQYF.

CDR3 amino acids: CSANRVLTDTQYF. DNA of the CDR3: TGCAGTGCCAACAGGGTTCTCACAGATACGCAGTATTTT. The rearrangement links TRBV20-1 to TRBJ2-3; perhaps TRBD1 as D (6 bases). The CDR3 contains 13 residues. V was clipped by 6 bases and J by 2 bases, with 12 bases between them. The germline V gene encodes CDR1 DFQATT and CDR2 SNEGSKA (reference sequence).

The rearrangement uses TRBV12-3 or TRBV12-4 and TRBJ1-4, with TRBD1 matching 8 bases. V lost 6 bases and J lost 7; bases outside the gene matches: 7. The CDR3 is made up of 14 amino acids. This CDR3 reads CASSPGQAGEKLFF. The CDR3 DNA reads TGTGCCAGCAGCCCGGGACAGGCGGGTGAAAAACTGTTTTTT.

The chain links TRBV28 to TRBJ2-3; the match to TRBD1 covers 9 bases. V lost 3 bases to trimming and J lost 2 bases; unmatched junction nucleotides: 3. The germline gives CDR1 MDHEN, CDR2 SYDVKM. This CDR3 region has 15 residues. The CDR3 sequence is CASSFYRGLTDTQYF. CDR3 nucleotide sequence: TGTGCCAGCAGTTTCTACAGGGGGCTCACAGATACGCAGTATTTT.

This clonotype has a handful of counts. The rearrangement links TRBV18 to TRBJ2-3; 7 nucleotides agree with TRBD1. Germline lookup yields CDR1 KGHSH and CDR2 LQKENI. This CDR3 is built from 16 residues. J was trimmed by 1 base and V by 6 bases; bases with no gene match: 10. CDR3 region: CASSPRQGRGTDTQYF. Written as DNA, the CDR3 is TGTGCCAGCTCGCCAAGACAGGGTCGGGGCACAGATACGCAGTATTTT.

In DNA, the CDR3 is TGTGCCACCAGTGATCCGGTTGCAGGGGCCAACGTCCTGACTTTC. Its translation: CATSDPVAGANVLTF. The chain has TRBV24-1 and TRBJ2-6; D is ambiguous. Trimming took off 3 bases at V and 4 bases at J, with 9 bases between the two ends. Germline assignment: CDR1 KGHDR and CDR2 SFDVKD. This CDR3 region has 15 residues.

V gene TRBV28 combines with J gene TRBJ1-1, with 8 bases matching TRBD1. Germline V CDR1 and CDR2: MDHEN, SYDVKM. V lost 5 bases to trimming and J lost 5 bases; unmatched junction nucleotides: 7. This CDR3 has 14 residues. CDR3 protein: CASSPHRGGTEAFF. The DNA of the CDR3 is TGTGCCAGCAGTCCCCACAGGGGGGGAACTGAAGCTTTCTTT.

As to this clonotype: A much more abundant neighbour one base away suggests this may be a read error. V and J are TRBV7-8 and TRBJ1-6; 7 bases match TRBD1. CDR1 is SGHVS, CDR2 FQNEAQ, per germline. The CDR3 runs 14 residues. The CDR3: CTSSQGQRNSPLHF. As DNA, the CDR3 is TGTACCAGCAGCCAGGGACAGCGGAATTCACCCCTCCACTTT. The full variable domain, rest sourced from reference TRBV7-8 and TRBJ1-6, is GAGVSQSPRYKVAKRGQDVALRCDPISGHVSLFWYQQALGQGPEFLTYFQNEAQLDKSGLPSDRFFAERPEGSVSTLKIQRTQQEDSAVYLCTSSQGQRNSPLHFGNGTRLTVT.